One and the same sample provided the 30 T cell receptor beta chains below, sequenced in a study of blood T cells in healthy people across ages. A second PCR of 7 to 11 cycles used a sample-barcoded 5' primer and a J-beta primer mix. TCRdb itself ran the 5' RACE reads through MiXCR, one entry per CDR3 protein. The table has 700,000 to 900,000 distinct CDR3 sequences, about 55% seen once. Sequenced material: blood. These receptors all come from an older man in good health.

The chain recombines TRBV6-1 with TRBJ2-4; tentatively, D is TRBD1 or TRBD2 (5 bases each). With 6 bases removed from V and 3 bases from J, the gap between germline ends came to 21 bases. The CDR3 sequence is 17 residues long. CDR1 and CDR2 (germline): MNHNS, SASEGT. In nucleotides, the CDR3 is TGTGCCAGCAGCCCCCAAATATTGGGGGACGGCAAAAACATTCAGTACTTC. Its protein product is CASSPQILGDGKNIQYF.

Regarding this clonotype: This may be a read error, as it is one base from a much larger clone. V is TRBV25-1 and J is TRBJ2-7, with D tentatively TRBD1 (6 bases). The V and J ends lost 6 bases and 4 bases respectively, with 10 bases between them. The CDR3 runs 12 residues. CDR1 and CDR2 (germline): MGHDK, SYGVNS. Here the CDR3 reads CASRQQGYEQYF. CDR3 DNA: TGTGCCAGCAGGCAGCAGGGGTACGAGCAGTACTTC.

The genes are TRBV29-1 and TRBJ2-7, with D possibly matching TRBD2 (6 bases). Germline CDR1 reads SQVTM; CDR2 reads ANQGSEA. The CDR3 has 16 residues. V dropped 4 bases and J dropped 2 bases, with 21 bases sitting between them. CDR3 residues: CSVAGVAGSSTYEQYF. The CDR3 coding sequence is TGCAGCGTTGCGGGGGTTGCAGGCTCCAGCACCTACGAGCAGTACTTC.

This CDR3 reads CASSQVSQRGTEAFF. In DNA form, the CDR3 reads TGTGCCAGCAGCCAAGTTTCGCAGCGGGGCACTGAAGCTTTCTTT. The chain combines TRBV14 with TRBJ1-1; D is ambiguous. The CDR3 consists of 15 residues. The germline V gene has CDR1 SGHDN and CDR2 FVKESK. Between the trimmed V and J ends, which lost 1 base and 4 bases, there was a span of 13 bases.

The chain carries TRBV20-1 and TRBJ2-7; TRBD1 matches 8 bases. This CDR3 region has 12 residues. Germline-derived CDR1 and CDR2 are DFQATT and SNEGSKA (reference sequence). The chain's CDR3 is CRADRDSYEQYF. CDR3 bases: TGCAGGGCGGACAGGGACTCCTACGAGCAGTACTTC.

The rearrangement uses TRBV11-2 and TRBJ2-5, with TRBD1 as a possible D gene (6 bases). This CDR3 spans 13 amino acids. Trimming stripped 4 bases from V and 3 bases from J, with 9 bases between. CDR1 and CDR2 from the germline V gene are SGHAT and FQNNGV. The CDR3 sequence: CASSSGTKETQYF. The DNA of the CDR3 is TGTGCCAGCAGCTCCGGGACAAAAGAGACCCAGTACTTC.

This clonotype was seen more than once but under ten times. The V call is TRBV20-1, the J call TRBJ2-3, with D maybe TRBD2 (5 bases). The germline V and J ends were trimmed by 4 bases and 14 bases, with 25 bases remaining between them. Germline values: CDR1 DFQATT, CDR2 SNEGSKA (reference sequence). The length of the CDR3 is 14 residues. DNA of the CDR3: TGCAGTGCTATAAATCGGAGGAAGCACAGAGACGCGTATTTT. It codes for CSAINRRKHRDAYF.

This clonotype occurred a few times. CDR3 protein: CASSHGLAGDLKYF. CDR3 in DNA: TGTGCCAGCTCCCACGGACTAGCGGGAGACCTGAAGTACTTC. The chain is built from TRBV18 and TRBJ2-7, with 13 bases aligning to TRBD2. The V and J ends lost 6 bases and 11 bases, in that order; junction bases with no gene match: 10. The CDR3 has 14 residues. Germline loops: CDR1 KGHSH, CDR2 LQKENI.

This clonotype has just a few counts. The V and J genes are TRBV6-2 or TRBV6-3 and TRBJ2-6; 7 bases are shared with TRBD1. CDR3 length equals 17 residues. V lost 6 bases to trimming and J lost 0 bases; unmatched junction nucleotides: 8. The germline CDR1 and CDR2 sequences are MNHEY and SVGEGT. CDR3: CASRRDRFFSGANVLTF. CDR3 nucleotides: TGTGCCAGCAGACGGGACAGATTTTTCTCTGGGGCCAACGTCCTGACTTTC.

This chain joins TRBV20-1 and TRBJ2-1, with D possibly matching TRBD2 (6 bases). V was cut by 5 bases and J by 0 bases, with 17 bases left in between. Germline V gene sequence: CDR1 DFQATT, CDR2 SNEGSKA (reference sequence). The CDR3 loop spans 16 amino acids. CDR3 bases: TGCAGTGCTCCAAAGGAGGGGCCAGGCTCCTACAATGAGCAGTTCTTC. Protein product: CSAPKEGPGSYNEQFF.

The chain recombines TRBV3-1 with TRBJ1-2; D not certain. CDR3 length: 16 residues. Germline V gene lookup returns CDR1 LGHDT and CDR2 YNNKEL (reference sequence). V was clipped by 0 bases and J by 4 bases, with 15 bases between them. The CDR3 here is CASSQESILRGYGYTF. The DNA for the CDR3 is TGTGCCAGCAGCCAAGAATCCATTCTACGCGGCTATGGCTACACCTTC.

V gene TRBV9 combines with J gene TRBJ1-2; the match to TRBD1 covers 10 bases. There are 20 residues in the CDR3. Per the germline V gene, CDR1 is SGDLS and CDR2 is YYNGEE. V was clipped by 4 bases and J by 6 bases; unmatched bases: 24. The CDR3 is CASSLSAGTGAIRRGNGYTF. The CDR3 region has the DNA TGTGCCAGCAGCCTGAGCGCCGGGACAGGGGCCATACGTCGCGGGAATGGCTACACCTTC.

The chain carries TRBV5-6 and TRBJ2-1, with 7 bases lining up with TRBD1. Germline lookup yields CDR1 SGHDT and CDR2 YYEEEE. CDR3 length: 15 amino acids. V shed 0 bases and J 5 bases; nucleotides not matched to a gene: 5. The CDR3 protein is CASSLAGGINNEQFF. The CDR3, as DNA: TGTGCCAGCAGCTTGGCAGGGGGAATAAACAATGAGCAGTTCTTC.

The chain links TRBV2 to TRBJ2-1, with TRBD2 identical over 7 bases. Germline CDR1 reads SNHLY; CDR2 reads FYNNEI. Germline trimming cut 7 bases from V and 8 bases from J; bases unmatched to any gene: 11. CDR3 length: 14 residues. The CDR3 reads CASTETSSDDEQFF. The CDR3, as DNA: TGTGCCAGCACTGAGACTAGCTCCGATGATGAGCAGTTCTTC.

This clonotype occurred once. The chain employs TRBV28 and TRBJ2-6; D is possibly TRBD2 (6 bases). Trimming took off 6 bases at V and 4 bases at J, with 25 bases between the two ends. CDR1 and CDR2 (germline): MDHEN, SYDVKM. The CDR3 runs 19 residues. The chain's CDR3 is CASSNLSGRSAGGANVLTF. DNA for the CDR3: TGTGCCAGCAGCAATTTGAGCGGGCGTTCGGCTGGAGGGGCCAACGTCCTGACTTTC. Full variable domain (remainder filled in from reference TRBV28 and TRBJ2-6): DVKVTQSSRYLVKRTGEKVFLECVQDMDHENMFWYRQDPGLGLRLIYFSYDVKMKEKGDIPEGYSVSREKKERFSLILESASTNQTSMYLCASSNLSGRSAGGANVLTFGAGSRLTVL.

The chain joins TRBV2 to TRBJ2-2; D gene uncertain. The CDR3 is 13 residues long. Germline V lookup: CDR1 SNHLY, CDR2 FYNNEI. V was pared by 4 bases and J by 6 bases, with 9 bases between. The CDR3 region has the DNA TGTGCCAGCAGTGCCGCTCTCTCCGGGGAGCTGTTTTTT. Protein: CASSAALSGELFF.

This clonotype occurred a few times. The chain combines TRBV25-1 with TRBJ2-7; 10 bases are a match to TRBD2. Trimming took 8 bases from V and 5 from J; bases not matched to a gene: 15. The V gene's germline CDR1 is MGHDK and CDR2 SYGVNS. This CDR3 has 16 residues. The CDR3 loop is CASVTVPGTSVNEQYF. In nucleotides, the CDR3 is TGTGCCAGCGTCACGGTTCCCGGGACTAGCGTGAACGAGCAGTACTTC.

This chain uses TRBV7-2 with TRBJ2-7, with TRBD2 identical over 9 bases. Unmatched junction bases numbered 6, after V lost 4 bases and J lost 2 bases. Germline CDR1 and CDR2: SGHTA and FQGNSA. The CDR3 runs 15 residues. This CDR3 is CASSSRLAGPYEQYF. For the CDR3, the DNA is TGTGCCAGCAGCTCCCGTCTAGCGGGACCCTACGAGCAGTACTTC.

The chain joins TRBV5-5 to TRBJ2-5; 7 bases agree with TRBD1. The trim removed 2 bases at V and 5 bases at J, leaving 12 bases unmatched. The CDR3 consists of 16 residues. The germline CDR1 and CDR2 sequences are SGHKS and YYEKEE (reference sequence). The CDR3 nucleotides read TGTGCCAGCAGCTTCTTAGGGACAGTTGGCTGGGAGACCCAGTACTTC. Amino acid sequence: CASSFLGTVGWETQYF. Together with reference TRBV5-5 and TRBJ2-5, the CDR3 gives the full variable domain: DAGVTQSPTHLIKTRGQQVTLRCSPISGHKSVSWYQQVLGQGPQFIFQYYEKEERGRGNFPDRFSARQFPNYSSELNVNALLLGDSALYLCASSFLGTVGWETQYFGPGTRLLVL.

The V call is TRBV5-1, the J call TRBJ2-1, with 11 positions matching TRBD1. The CDR3 is 16 amino acids. Trimming removed 6 bases from V and 2 bases from J; junction bases left unmatched: 7. Germline V lookup: CDR1 SGHRS, CDR2 YFSETQ. CDR3 nucleotides: TGCGCCAGCACCCGGGACAGGGGGGTAACCTACAATGAGCAGTTCTTC. It encodes CASTRDRGVTYNEQFF.

The chain has TRBV10-3 and TRBJ1-5; TRBD1 aligns across 8 bases. The germline CDR1 and CDR2 sequences are ENHRY and SYGVKD. CDR3 size: 14 residues. The junction had 8 bases not matched to a gene; V was cut back by 6 bases and J by 7 bases. CDR3 amino acids: CAISLQGVGQPQHF. In nucleotides, the CDR3 is TGTGCCATCAGCTTACAGGGGGTCGGGCAGCCCCAGCATTTT.

The chain recombines TRBV9 with TRBJ2-5; D remains unclear. Trimming took off 0 bases at V and 11 bases at J, with 17 bases between the two ends. This CDR3 has 14 amino acids. Germline lookup yields CDR1 SGDLS and CDR2 YYNGEE. DNA of the CDR3: TGTGCCAGCAGCGTAGATCTAGTTTACAATGAGCAGTACTTC. Amino acids: CASSVDLVYNEQYF.

This clonotype was recorded a few times. The genes are TRBV20-1 and TRBJ2-7, with 10 bases that match TRBD2. The CDR3 runs 15 residues. CDR1 is DFQATT and CDR2 is SNEGSKA in the germline V gene (reference sequence). V shed 1 base, J shed 3 bases, and the junction held 6 bases outside the gene matches. CDR3: CSARALAGDIYEQYF. The CDR3 DNA is TGCAGTGCTAGAGCGCTAGCGGGAGATATCTACGAGCAGTACTTC.

This clonotype was seen more than once but under ten times. V usage is TRBV5-1 and J usage is TRBJ2-6, with TRBD1 identical over 8 bases. The germline V gene encodes CDR1 SGHRS and CDR2 YFSETQ. The V segment lost 4 bases and the J segment 4 bases; nucleotides outside the gene matches: 7. The CDR3 loop spans 16 amino acids. CDR3 sequence (DNA): TGCGCCAGCAGCACAGGACAGGGCACGGGGGCCAACGTCCTGACTTTC. Its protein is CASSTGQGTGANVLTF.

Remarks on this clonotype: One junction end does not reproduce the germline sequence, and a read error may be involved. This rearrangement joins TRBV29-1 to TRBJ2-1; 8 positions agree with TRBD2. Germline-derived CDR1 and CDR2 are SQVTM and ANQGSEA. The CDR3 spans 17 residues. The CDR3 loop is CSVEGVERGSSYDEQFF. The DNA of the CDR3 is TGCAGCGTTGAAGGAGTGGAGCGGGGGAGCTCCTACGATGAGCAGTTCTTC.

V is TRBV5-5 and J is TRBJ2-7, with TRBD1 matching 7 bases. The CDR3 runs to 13 residues. Germline CDR1 is SGHKS and CDR2 is YYEKEE (reference sequence). V shed 0 bases and J 6 bases; nucleotides not matched to a gene: 3. The CDR3 sequence is CASSLDRGVEQYF. CDR3 in DNA: TGTGCCAGCAGCTTGGACAGGGGAGTCGAGCAGTACTTC.

This clonotype was seen a handful of times. The rearrangement links TRBV20-1 to TRBJ2-1; TRBD2 might be the D (6 bases). The CDR3 runs 14 residues. V shed 0 bases and J shed 7 bases, with 13 bases lying between them. CDR1 and CDR2 from the germline V gene are DFQATT and SNEGSKA (reference sequence). The CDR3 loop is CSARDTRAGNEQFF. The CDR3 DNA is TGCAGTGCTAGAGACACAAGAGCGGGTAATGAGCAGTTCTTC.

This clonotype showed up just once. The DNA of the CDR3 is TGTGCCAGCAGCCTCGACTACCCCTCGAATGAGCAGTTCTTC. Translation gives CASSLDYPSNEQFF. The chain uses TRBV7-7 and TRBJ2-1, with D perhaps matching TRBD2 (5 bases). The CDR3 runs 14 residues. CDR1 and CDR2 (germline): SSHAT, FNYEAQ (reference sequence). Trimming took 5 bases from V and 7 from J, leaving 15 bases between them.

The genes are TRBV20-1 and TRBJ1-1; possible D gene TRBD1, 5 bases. The germline V gene has CDR1 DFQATT and CDR2 SNEGSKA (reference sequence). Trimming removed 0 bases from V and 7 bases from J, with 15 bases in between. This CDR3 has 14 residues. The CDR3 is CSARDWRGGVEAFF. For the CDR3, the DNA is TGCAGTGCTAGAGATTGGAGGGGCGGGGTTGAAGCTTTCTTT.

This sequence joins TRBV12-3 or TRBV12-4 and TRBJ2-1; possibly TRBD2 for D (6 bases). V was clipped by 6 bases and J by 11 bases, with 11 bases between them. The CDR3 spans 11 residues. The CDR3 DNA is TGTGCCAGCAGAGAAAGGACTAAGCAGTTCTTC. This sequence encodes CASRERTKQFF.